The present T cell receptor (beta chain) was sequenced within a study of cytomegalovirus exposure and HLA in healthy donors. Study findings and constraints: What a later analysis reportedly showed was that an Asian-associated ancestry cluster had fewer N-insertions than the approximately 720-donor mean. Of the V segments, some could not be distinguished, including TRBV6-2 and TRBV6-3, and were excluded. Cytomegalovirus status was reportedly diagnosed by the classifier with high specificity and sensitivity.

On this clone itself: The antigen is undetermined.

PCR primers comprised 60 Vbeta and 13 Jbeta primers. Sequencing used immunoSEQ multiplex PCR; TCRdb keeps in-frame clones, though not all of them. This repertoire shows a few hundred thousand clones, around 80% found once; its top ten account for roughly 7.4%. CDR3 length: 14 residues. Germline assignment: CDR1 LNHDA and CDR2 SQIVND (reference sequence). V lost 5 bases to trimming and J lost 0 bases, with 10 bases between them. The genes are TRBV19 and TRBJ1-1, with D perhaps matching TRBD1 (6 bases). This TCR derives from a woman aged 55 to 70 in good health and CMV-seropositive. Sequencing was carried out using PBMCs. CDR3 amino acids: CASSLGAMNTEAFF. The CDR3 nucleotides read TGTGCCAGTAGTTTGGGGGCCATGAACACTGAAGCTTTCTTT.